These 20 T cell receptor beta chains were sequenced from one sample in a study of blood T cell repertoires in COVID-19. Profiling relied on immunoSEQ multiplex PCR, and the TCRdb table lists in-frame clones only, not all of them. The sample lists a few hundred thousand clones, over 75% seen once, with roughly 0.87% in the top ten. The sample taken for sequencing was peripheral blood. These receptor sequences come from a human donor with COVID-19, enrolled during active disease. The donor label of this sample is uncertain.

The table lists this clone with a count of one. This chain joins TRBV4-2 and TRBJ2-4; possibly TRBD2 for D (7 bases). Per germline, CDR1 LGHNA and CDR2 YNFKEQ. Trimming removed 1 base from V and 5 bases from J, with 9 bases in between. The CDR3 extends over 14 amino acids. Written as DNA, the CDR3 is TGTGCCAGCAGCCAAGGAGGGGGGGAAAACATTCAGTACTTC. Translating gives CASSQGGGENIQYF.

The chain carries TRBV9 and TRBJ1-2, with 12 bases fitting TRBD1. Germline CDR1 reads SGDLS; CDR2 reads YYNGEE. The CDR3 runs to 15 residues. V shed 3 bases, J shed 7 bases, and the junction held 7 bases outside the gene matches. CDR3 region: CASSGGQGARGGYTF. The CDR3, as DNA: TGTGCCAGCAGCGGGGGACAGGGGGCCCGAGGTGGCTACACCTTC.

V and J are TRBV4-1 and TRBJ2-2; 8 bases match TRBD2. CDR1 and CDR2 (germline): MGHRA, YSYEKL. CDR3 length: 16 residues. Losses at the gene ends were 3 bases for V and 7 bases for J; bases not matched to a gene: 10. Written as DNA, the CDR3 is TGCGCCAGCAGCCAGTCAGCGGGAGTACTCAGCGGGGAGCTGTTTTTT. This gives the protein CASSQSAGVLSGELFF.

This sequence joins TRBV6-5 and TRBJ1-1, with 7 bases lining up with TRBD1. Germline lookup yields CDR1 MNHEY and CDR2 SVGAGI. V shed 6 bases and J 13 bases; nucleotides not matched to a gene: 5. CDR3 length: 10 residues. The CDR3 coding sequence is TGTGCCAGCAGGGTAACAGGGGATTTCTTT. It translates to CASRVTGDFF.

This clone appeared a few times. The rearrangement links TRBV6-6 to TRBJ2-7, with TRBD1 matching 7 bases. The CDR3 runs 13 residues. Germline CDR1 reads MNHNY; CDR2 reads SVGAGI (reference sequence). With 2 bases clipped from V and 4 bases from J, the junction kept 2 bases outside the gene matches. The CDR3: CASSYGTEYEQYF. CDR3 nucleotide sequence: TGTGCCAGCAGTTACGGGACAGAGTACGAGCAGTACTTC.

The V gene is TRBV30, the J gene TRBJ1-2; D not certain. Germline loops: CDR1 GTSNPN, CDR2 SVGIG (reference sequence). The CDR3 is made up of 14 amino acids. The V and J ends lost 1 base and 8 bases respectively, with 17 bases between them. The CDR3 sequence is CAWSARPNNQGYTF. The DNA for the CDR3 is TGTGCCTGGAGTGCTAGACCCAACAATCAAGGCTACACCTTC.

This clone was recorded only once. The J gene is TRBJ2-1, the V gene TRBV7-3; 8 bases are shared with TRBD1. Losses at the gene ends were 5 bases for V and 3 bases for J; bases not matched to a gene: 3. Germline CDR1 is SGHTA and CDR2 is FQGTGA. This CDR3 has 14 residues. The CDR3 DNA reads TGTGCCAGCAGCCCCGGACAGGGCTACAATGAGCAGTTCTTC. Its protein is CASSPGQGYNEQFF. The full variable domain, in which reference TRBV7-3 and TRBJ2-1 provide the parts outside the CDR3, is GAGVSQTPSNKVTEKGKYVELRCDPISGHTALYWYRQSLGQGPEFLIYFQGTGAADDSGLPNDRFFAVRPEGSVSTLKIQRTERGDSAVYLCASSPGQGYNEQFFGPGTRLTVL.

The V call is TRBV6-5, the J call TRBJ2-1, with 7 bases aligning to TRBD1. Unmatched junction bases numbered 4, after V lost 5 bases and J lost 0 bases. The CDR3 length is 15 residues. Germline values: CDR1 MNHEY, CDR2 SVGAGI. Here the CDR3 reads CASSKTGASYNEQFF. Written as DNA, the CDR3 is TGTGCCAGCAGTAAAACAGGGGCCTCCTACAATGAGCAGTTCTTC.

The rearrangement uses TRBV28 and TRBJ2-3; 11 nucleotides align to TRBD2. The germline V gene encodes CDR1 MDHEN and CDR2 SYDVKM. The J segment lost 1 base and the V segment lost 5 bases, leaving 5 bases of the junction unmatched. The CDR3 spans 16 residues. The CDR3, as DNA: TGTGCCAGCAGTGGCGGGGGACTAGCGGGCACAGATACGCAGTATTTT. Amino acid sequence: CASSGGGLAGTDTQYF.

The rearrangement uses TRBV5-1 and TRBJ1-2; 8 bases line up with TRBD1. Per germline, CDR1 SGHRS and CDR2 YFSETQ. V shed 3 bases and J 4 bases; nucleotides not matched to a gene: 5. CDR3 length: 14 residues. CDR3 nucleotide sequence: TGCGCCAGCAGCTCAGTGACAGGGGTCTATGGCTACACCTTC. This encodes CASSSVTGVYGYTF. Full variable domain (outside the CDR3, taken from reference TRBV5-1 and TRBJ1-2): KAGVTQTPRYLIKTRGQQVTLSCSPISGHRSVSWYQQTPGQGLQFLFEYFSETQRNKGNFPGRFSGRQFSNSRSEMNVSTLELGDSALYLCASSSVTGVYGYTFGSGTRLTVV.

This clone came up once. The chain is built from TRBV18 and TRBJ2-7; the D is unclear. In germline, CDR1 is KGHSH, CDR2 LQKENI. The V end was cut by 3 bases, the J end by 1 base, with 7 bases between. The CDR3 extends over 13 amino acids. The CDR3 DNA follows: TGTGCCAGCTCACCCGCCCTATCCTACGAGCAGTACTTC. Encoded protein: CASSPALSYEQYF.

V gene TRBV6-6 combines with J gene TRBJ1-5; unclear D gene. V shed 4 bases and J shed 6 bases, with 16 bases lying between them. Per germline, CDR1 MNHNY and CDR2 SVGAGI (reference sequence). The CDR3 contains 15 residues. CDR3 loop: CASSWRARSVQPQHF. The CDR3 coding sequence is TGTGCCAGCAGTTGGAGAGCCCGGAGTGTTCAGCCCCAGCATTTT.

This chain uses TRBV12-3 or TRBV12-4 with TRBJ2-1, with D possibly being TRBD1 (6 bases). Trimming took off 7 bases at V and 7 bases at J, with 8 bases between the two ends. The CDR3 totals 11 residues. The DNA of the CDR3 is TGTGCCAGCAAAAGGGGGAATGAGCAGTTCTTC. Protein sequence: CASKRGNEQFF.

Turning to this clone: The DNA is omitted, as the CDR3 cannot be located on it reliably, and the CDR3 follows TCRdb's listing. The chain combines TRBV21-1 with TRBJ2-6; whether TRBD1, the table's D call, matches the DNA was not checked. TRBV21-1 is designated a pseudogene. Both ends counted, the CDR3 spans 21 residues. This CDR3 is CASSNLGRGLRFGSGANVLTF.

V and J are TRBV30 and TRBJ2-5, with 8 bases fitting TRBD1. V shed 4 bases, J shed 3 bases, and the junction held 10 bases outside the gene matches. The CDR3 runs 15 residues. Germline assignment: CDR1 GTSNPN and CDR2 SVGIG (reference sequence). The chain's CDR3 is CAWKGLRQGKETQYF. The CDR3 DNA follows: TGTGCCTGGAAAGGGCTAAGACAGGGGAAAGAGACCCAGTACTTC.

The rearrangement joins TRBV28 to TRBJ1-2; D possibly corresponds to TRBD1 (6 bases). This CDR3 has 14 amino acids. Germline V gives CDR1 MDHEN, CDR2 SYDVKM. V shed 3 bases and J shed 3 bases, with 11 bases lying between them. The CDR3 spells CASSFVAGDYGYTF. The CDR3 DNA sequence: TGTGCCAGCAGTTTTGTCGCAGGGGACTATGGCTACACCTTC.

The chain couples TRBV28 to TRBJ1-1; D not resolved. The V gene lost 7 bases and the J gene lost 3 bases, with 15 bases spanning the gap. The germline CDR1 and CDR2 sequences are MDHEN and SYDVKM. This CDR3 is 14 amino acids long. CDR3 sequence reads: CASTGRPGYTEAFF. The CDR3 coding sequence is TGTGCCAGCACAGGCCGTCCCGGTTACACTGAAGCTTTCTTT.

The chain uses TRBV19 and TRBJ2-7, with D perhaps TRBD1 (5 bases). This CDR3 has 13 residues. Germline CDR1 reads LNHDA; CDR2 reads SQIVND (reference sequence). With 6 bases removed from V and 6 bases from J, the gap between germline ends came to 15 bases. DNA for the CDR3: TGTGCCAGTAGGGGGCAGAGCGCAAGCGAGCAGTACTTC. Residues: CASRGQSASEQYF.

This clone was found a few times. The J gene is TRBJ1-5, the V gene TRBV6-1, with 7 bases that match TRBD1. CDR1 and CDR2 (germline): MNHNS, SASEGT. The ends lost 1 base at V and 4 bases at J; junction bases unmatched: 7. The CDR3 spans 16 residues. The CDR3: CASSEVLAGGNQPQHF. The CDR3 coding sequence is TGTGCCAGCAGTGAAGTCCTGGCAGGGGGGAATCAGCCCCAGCATTTT.

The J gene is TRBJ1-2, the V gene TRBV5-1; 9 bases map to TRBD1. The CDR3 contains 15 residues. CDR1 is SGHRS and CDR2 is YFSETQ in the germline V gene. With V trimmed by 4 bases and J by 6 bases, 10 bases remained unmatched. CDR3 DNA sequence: TGCGCCAGCAGCCGCGGGGACAGGGATTCTGATGGCTACACCTTC. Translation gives CASSRGDRDSDGYTF. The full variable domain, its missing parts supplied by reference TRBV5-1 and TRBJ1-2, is KAGVTQTPRYLIKTRGQQVTLSCSPISGHRSVSWYQQTPGQGLQFLFEYFSETQRNKGNFPGRFSGRQFSNSRSEMNVSTLELGDSALYLCASSRGDRDSDGYTFGSGTRLTVV.